What follows are 14 T cell receptor beta chains derived from one specimen sequenced in a study of blood T cell repertoires in COVID-19. Assay used: immunoSEQ multiplex PCR; TCRdb lists only in-frame clones, some missing. The sample has roughly 250,000 clones; approximately 79% are singletons. Specimen: peripheral blood. All receptors come from a woman aged 40 to 50 with active or convalescent COVID-19.

The CDR3 region is CSVALPNEKLFF. CDR3 sequence (DNA): TGCAGCGTTGCACTTCCTAATGAAAAACTGTTTTTT. The chain links TRBV29-1 to TRBJ1-4; D gene unclear. Germline V gene data show CDR1 as SQVTM and CDR2 as ANQGSEA. The CDR3 length is 12 residues. V was shortened by 4 bases and J by 3 bases, with 6 bases between the two germline ends.

This clone has only one observation. V gene TRBV28 combines with J gene TRBJ1-2; TRBD1 agrees at 9 bases. This CDR3 has 17 amino acids. Germline V CDR1 and CDR2: MDHEN, SYDVKM. Trimming removed 8 bases from V and 0 bases from J; junction bases left unmatched: 13. CDR3 sequence reads: CASLEGGQGDSNYGYTF. CDR3 bases: TGTGCCAGCCTGGAGGGGGGACAGGGAGATTCTAACTATGGCTACACCTTC.

The chain carries TRBV7-2 and TRBJ1-2; D uncertain. The V end was cut by 7 bases, the J end by 0 bases, with 15 bases between. From germline, CDR1 is SGHTA and CDR2 FQGNSA. The CDR3 length is 15 residues. In DNA form, the CDR3 reads TGTGCCAGCACCCTCATTGGGCAAACTAACTATGGCTACACCTTC. This sequence encodes CASTLIGQTNYGYTF.

The V and J genes are TRBV2 and TRBJ2-7; 10 bases are a match to TRBD1. CDR3 length: 14 residues. Germline V gives CDR1 SNHLY, CDR2 FYNNEI. Trimming cost V 6 bases and J 6 bases; bases outside gene matches: 8. The CDR3 DNA is TGTGCCAGCAGAACCGGGACAGGGGCACTCGAGCAGTACTTC. Encoded protein: CASRTGTGALEQYF.

The rearrangement joins TRBV29-1 to TRBJ1-1, with D tentatively TRBD1 (6 bases). Trimming shortened V by 6 bases and J by 7 bases, and 18 bases separated the two germline ends. In germline, CDR1 is SQVTM, CDR2 ANQGSEA. The CDR3 spans 13 residues. CDR3 bases: TGCAGCGTCGGTGGCCCTGGGGGCTATGAAGCTTTCTTT. This encodes CSVGGPGGYEAFF.

This chain uses TRBV13 with TRBJ1-1; D is ambiguous. V dropped 0 bases and J dropped 1 base, with 6 bases sitting between them. The CDR3 is made up of 14 amino acids. Germline CDR1 is PRHDT and CDR2 is FYEKMQ (reference sequence). Here the CDR3 reads CASSLGAGNTEAFF. For the CDR3, the DNA is TGTGCCAGCAGCTTAGGGGCAGGGAACACTGAAGCTTTCTTT.

The sample holds one count of this clone. The chain is built from TRBV6-2 or TRBV6-3 and TRBJ2-7, with 9 nucleotides matching TRBD2. Germline lookup yields CDR1 MNHEY and CDR2 SVGEGT. The CDR3 is 15 residues long. J lost 6 bases, V lost 4 bases, and 10 bases had no gene match. Written as DNA, the CDR3 is TGTGCCAGCAGTTCTTTCGGGACTAGCAGTATCGAGCAGTACGTC. Translation: CASSSFGTSSIEQYV.

A few counts support this clone. This chain uses TRBV7-8 with TRBJ1-3; 9 bases align to TRBD1. Germline CDR1 is SGHVS and CDR2 is FQNEAQ. The V and J ends lost 6 bases and 7 bases, in that order; junction bases with no gene match: 4. The CDR3 loop spans 13 amino acids. The CDR3 region is CASRDRGGNTIYF. The CDR3 nucleotides read TGTGCCAGCAGAGACAGGGGGGGGAACACCATATATTTT. The complete variable domain, with remaining parts taken from reference TRBV7-8 and TRBJ1-3, reads GAGVSQSPRYKVAKRGQDVALRCDPISGHVSLFWYQQALGQGPEFLTYFQNEAQLDKSGLPSDRFFAERPEGSVSTLKIQRTQQEDSAVYLCASRDRGGNTIYFGEGSWLTVV.

This clone was seen only once. The genes are TRBV6-6 and TRBJ2-1; 8 bases map to TRBD2. Germline V gene sequence: CDR1 MNHNY, CDR2 SVGAGI (reference sequence). The CDR3 has 16 amino acids. J was trimmed by 6 bases and V by 4 bases; bases with no gene match: 11. In nucleotides, the CDR3 is TGTGCCAGCAGTTCCCCGGCGGGGGGCCTTTTCAATGAGCAGTTCTTC. Its protein product is CASSSPAGGLFNEQFF.

The gene calls are TRBV9 and TRBJ1-3, with 7 bases lining up with TRBD1. Losses at the gene ends were 5 bases for V and 4 bases for J; bases not matched to a gene: 6. The CDR3 contains 14 residues. Per the germline V gene, CDR1 is SGDLS and CDR2 is YYNGEE. The CDR3 DNA reads TGTGCCAGCAGTCTAGGGGGACAGGGAAACACCATATATTTT. As protein: CASSLGGQGNTIYF.

The V call is TRBV5-1, the J call TRBJ1-1, with no clear D. Looked up from germline, CDR1 is SGHRS and CDR2 is YFSETQ. The CDR3 sequence is 13 residues long. Deletions cut 3 bases from V and 6 bases from J, with 12 bases between. CDR3 in DNA: TGCGCCAGCAGCTGGATGGAGTCCTCTGAAGCTTTCTTT. Its protein product is CASSWMESSEAFF.

The chain uses TRBV19 and TRBJ2-7; tentative D call: TRBD1 (6 bases). Looked up from germline, CDR1 is LNHDA and CDR2 is SQIVND (reference sequence). CDR3 length: 14 residues. V lost 1 base and J lost 3, with 10 bases in between. CDR3 DNA: TGTGCCAGTAGTATAGGGGCAGGGGTCTACGAGCAGTACTTC. This sequence encodes CASSIGAGVYEQYF.

This chain connects TRBV5-6 to TRBJ2-7, with D possibly being TRBD1 (6 bases). V was trimmed by 2 bases and J by 2 bases, leaving 8 bases between them. The germline V gene has CDR1 SGHDT and CDR2 YYEEEE. CDR3 length equals 13 residues. As DNA, the CDR3 is TGTGCCAGCAGCTTTACAGGGACCTACGAGCAGTACTTC. This sequence encodes CASSFTGTYEQYF.

A word on this clone: A read error may be the cause here, since a much bigger clone is one base away. This rearrangement joins TRBV7-9 to TRBJ1-5, with TRBD1 identical over 10 bases. Trimming took 5 bases from V and 5 from J; bases not matched to a gene: 0. Germline-derived CDR1 and CDR2 are SEHNR and FQNEAQ (reference sequence). The CDR3 consists of 13 residues. CDR3 sequence: CASSGTGDQPQHF. The CDR3 coding sequence is TGTGCCAGCAGCGGGACAGGGGATCAGCCCCAGCATTTT.